Below, 16 T cell receptor beta chains from the same sample are listed, as sequenced in a study of cytomegalovirus exposure and HLA in healthy donors. Primers included in the PCR were 60 Vbeta and 13 Jbeta primers. The repertoire was sequenced with immunoSEQ multiplex PCR; TCRdb's copy has only in-frame clones and lacks some. The sample has fewer than 200,000 clones; roughly 80% are singletons. Specimen: PBMCs. All receptors come from a woman aged 45-65 years in good health and CMV-seropositive.

As concerns this clone: At one end the junction does not follow the germline gene, possibly because of a read error. The chain carries TRBV7-9 and TRBJ2-3, with 9 bases fitting TRBD2. From germline, CDR1 is SEHNR and CDR2 FQNEAQ (reference sequence). The CDR3 sequence is 14 residues long. CDR3 coding DNA: TGTTCCAGCAGCTTAGGACTAGCGACAGATACGCAGTATTTT. Amino acid sequence: CSSSLGLATDTQYF.

The gene calls are TRBV7-3 and TRBJ2-3, with a possible D match to TRBD2 (6 bases). Trimming removed 2 bases at V and 6 bases at J, with 27 bases between. This CDR3 region has 19 residues. Germline CDR1 and CDR2: SGHTA and FQGTGA. The CDR3 nucleotides are TGTGCCAGCAGCTTACTCGCAACGAGGGGTAGCGGAACCGTGGATACGCAGTATTTT. This translates into CASSLLATRGSGTVDTQYF.

A single count supports this clone. The V and J genes are TRBV6-4 and TRBJ1-1, with TRBD1 as a possible D gene (6 bases). The CDR3 runs 16 residues. Germline V gene lookup returns CDR1 MRHNA and CDR2 SNTAGT. The V and J ends lost 5 bases and 4 bases respectively, with 20 bases between them. CDR3 coding DNA: TGTGCCAGCAGTCAATTCGCACAGGGATCGGGCACTGAAGCTTTCTTT. This encodes CASSQFAQGSGTEAFF.

The rearrangement joins TRBV5-6 to TRBJ2-2; 13 bases are shared with TRBD2. Germline values: CDR1 SGHDT, CDR2 YYEEEE. This CDR3 is 16 amino acids long. Trimming cost V 3 bases and J 6 bases; bases outside gene matches: 5. CDR3 protein: CASSWGTSGIPGELFF. Here the CDR3 DNA reads TGTGCCAGCAGCTGGGGGACTAGCGGGATACCCGGGGAGCTGTTTTTT. Together with reference TRBV5-6 and TRBJ2-2, the CDR3 gives the full variable domain: DAGVTQSPTHLIKTRGQQVTLRCSPKSGHDTVSWYQQALGQGPQFIFQYYEEEERQRGNFPDRFSGHQFPNYSSELNVNALLLGDSALYLCASSWGTSGIPGELFFGEGSRLTVL.

The chain recombines TRBV5-1 with TRBJ2-1; D perhaps matches TRBD2 (6 bases). With 0 bases removed from V and 3 bases from J, the gap between germline ends came to 10 bases. The CDR3 is 15 amino acids. The germline CDR1 and CDR2 sequences are SGHRS and YFSETQ. The CDR3 bases are TGCGCCAGCAGCTTGGGTAGCGGTAGCTACAATGAGCAGTTCTTC. Translated: CASSLGSGSYNEQFF. The full variable domain, rest sourced from reference TRBV5-1 and TRBJ2-1, is KAGVTQTPRYLIKTRGQQVTLSCSPISGHRSVSWYQQTPGQGLQFLFEYFSETQRNKGNFPGRFSGRQFSNSRSEMNVSTLELGDSALYLCASSLGSGSYNEQFFGPGTRLTVL.

This chain joins TRBV4-3 and TRBJ1-6, with TRBD1 as a possible D gene (6 bases). Between the trimmed V and J ends, which lost 2 bases and 6 bases, there was a span of 11 bases. This CDR3 is built from 15 residues. CDR1 and CDR2 from the germline V gene are LGHNA and YSLEER. The CDR3 sequence is CASSQYQGSNSPLHF. The CDR3 region has the DNA TGCGCCAGCAGCCAATATCAGGGGTCTAATTCACCCCTCCACTTT.

The chain is built from TRBV5-1 and TRBJ1-2; D possibly corresponds to TRBD1 (5 bases). Trimming cost V 4 bases and J 5 bases, with 15 bases left between them. This CDR3 spans 14 amino acids. From germline, CDR1 is SGHRS and CDR2 YFSETQ. Here the CDR3 reads CASSPDLGGYGYTF. The CDR3, as DNA: TGCGCCAGCAGCCCGGACCTCGGGGGTTATGGCTACACCTTC. Full variable domain (rest looked up from reference TRBV5-1 and TRBJ1-2): KAGVTQTPRYLIKTRGQQVTLSCSPISGHRSVSWYQQTPGQGLQFLFEYFSETQRNKGNFPGRFSGRQFSNSRSEMNVSTLELGDSALYLCASSPDLGGYGYTFGSGTRLTVV.

This clone appeared once. The chain employs TRBV5-5 and TRBJ1-2; D gene uncertain. This CDR3 is built from 17 residues. Trimming pared 2 bases from V and 2 bases from J, leaving 19 bases between. Germline V lookup: CDR1 SGHKS, CDR2 YYEKEE (reference sequence). The CDR3 sequence: CASSFLVPRLRNYGYTF. DNA for the CDR3: TGTGCCAGCAGCTTCCTGGTCCCCAGGCTTCGAAACTATGGCTACACCTTC.

This rearrangement joins TRBV11-1 to TRBJ2-2, with TRBD2 matching over 7 bases. The CDR3 totals 15 residues. Germline V gene sequence: CDR1 SGHAT, CDR2 FQDESV (reference sequence). V was clipped by 2 bases and J by 3 bases; unmatched bases: 3. The CDR3 spells CASSLKSGDTGELFF. The CDR3 coding sequence is TGTGCCAGCAGCTTAAAAAGCGGGGACACCGGGGAGCTGTTTTTT.

This chain links TRBV5-1 with TRBJ2-7; 8 bases agree with TRBD1. This CDR3 region has 16 residues. Germline assignment: CDR1 SGHRS and CDR2 YFSETQ. With V trimmed by 4 bases and J by 0 bases, 9 bases remained unmatched. CDR3 sequence reads: CASSLNGQGFSYEQYF. The CDR3 region has the DNA TGCGCCAGCAGCCTTAACGGACAGGGCTTCTCCTACGAGCAGTACTTC.

This chain connects TRBV6-5 to TRBJ1-1, with 7 bases aligning to TRBD1. The CDR3 is made up of 14 amino acids. The V gene end was trimmed by 7 bases and the J gene end by 3 bases; junction bases not matched to a gene: 8. Germline CDR1 and CDR2: MNHEY and SVGAGI. CDR3 nucleotides: TGTGCCAGCAAAATGGGACAGCACCACACTGAAGCTTTCTTT. It specifies CASKMGQHHTEAFF.

CDR3 DNA: TGTGCCAGCAGTGACCGGGACAAGGGAGGGAATGAGCAGTTCTTC. Translating gives CASSDRDKGGNEQFF. The V and J genes are TRBV6-6 and TRBJ2-1, with a possible D match to TRBD2 (7 bases). This CDR3 spans 15 amino acids. CDR1 and CDR2 from the germline V gene are MNHNY and SVGAGI (reference sequence). The V gene lost 5 bases and the J gene lost 7 bases, with 18 bases spanning the gap.

The rearrangement uses TRBV27 and TRBJ2-1, with D possibly being TRBD2 (5 bases). The germline V and J ends were trimmed by 8 bases and 4 bases, with 18 bases remaining between them. The CDR3 is 15 residues long. The V gene's germline CDR1 is MNHEY and CDR2 SMNVEV (reference sequence). CDR3 sequence: CASHKDPGNYNEQFF. DNA of the CDR3: TGTGCCAGCCATAAGGACCCGGGGAATTACAATGAGCAGTTCTTC.

This rearrangement joins TRBV6-5 to TRBJ2-2; D remains unclear. The CDR3 extends over 14 amino acids. Per germline, CDR1 MNHEY and CDR2 SVGAGI. V was clipped by 2 bases and J by 3 bases, with 7 bases between them. The CDR3 nucleotides read TGTGCCAGCAGTTACGGGCAGCACACCGGGGAGCTGTTTTTT. It is translated as CASSYGQHTGELFF.

This chain uses TRBV27 with TRBJ1-2, with D possibly matching TRBD1 (5 bases). The CDR3 consists of 13 residues. V was clipped by 7 bases and J by 6 bases, with 15 bases between them. CDR1 is MNHEY, CDR2 SMNVEV, per germline (reference sequence). The CDR3 DNA is TGTGCCAGCACTGACAGTCCTCAGGATGGCTACACCTTC. Translation gives CASTDSPQDGYTF.

This sequence joins TRBV29-1 and TRBJ2-7; 7 bases agree with TRBD2. Germline V CDR1 and CDR2: SQVTM, ANQGSEA. The CDR3 consists of 15 residues. The ends lost 6 bases at V and 2 bases at J; junction bases unmatched: 13. CDR3 DNA sequence: TGCAGCGTACCCAGCGGGACCATAGGAGCCTACGAGCAGTACTTC. Protein: CSVPSGTIGAYEQYF.